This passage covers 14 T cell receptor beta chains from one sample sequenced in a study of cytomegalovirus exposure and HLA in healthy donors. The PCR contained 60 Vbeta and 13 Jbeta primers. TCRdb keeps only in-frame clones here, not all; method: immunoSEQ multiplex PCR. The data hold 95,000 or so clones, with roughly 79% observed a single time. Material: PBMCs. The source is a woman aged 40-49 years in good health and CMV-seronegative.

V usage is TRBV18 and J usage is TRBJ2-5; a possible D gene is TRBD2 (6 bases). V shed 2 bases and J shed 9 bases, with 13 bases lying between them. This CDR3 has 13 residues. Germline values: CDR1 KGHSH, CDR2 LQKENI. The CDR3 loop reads CASSPGSREAQYF. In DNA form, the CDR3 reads TGTGCCAGCTCACCAGGGTCGAGGGAGGCCCAGTACTTC.

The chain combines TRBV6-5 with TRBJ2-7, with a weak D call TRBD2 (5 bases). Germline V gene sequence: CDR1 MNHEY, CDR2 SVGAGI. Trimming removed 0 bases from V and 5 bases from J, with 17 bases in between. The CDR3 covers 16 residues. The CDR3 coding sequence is TGTGCCAGCAGTTACTCGAATCATCGGGGTACCCACGAGCAGTACTTC. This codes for CASSYSNHRGTHEQYF.

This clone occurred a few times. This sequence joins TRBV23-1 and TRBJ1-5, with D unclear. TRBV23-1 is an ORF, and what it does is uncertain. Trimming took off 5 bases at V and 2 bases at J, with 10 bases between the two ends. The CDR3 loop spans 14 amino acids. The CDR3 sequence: CASSYTGCNQPQHF. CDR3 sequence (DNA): TGCGCCAGCAGTTACACGGGGTGCAATCAGCCCCAGCATTTT.

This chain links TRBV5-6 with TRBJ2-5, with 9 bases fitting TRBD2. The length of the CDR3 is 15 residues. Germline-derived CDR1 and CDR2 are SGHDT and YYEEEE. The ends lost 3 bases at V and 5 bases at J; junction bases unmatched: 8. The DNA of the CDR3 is TGTGCCAGCAGCTCGCGGGGGGGTATGCGGGAGACCCAGTACTTC. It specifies CASSSRGGMRETQYF.

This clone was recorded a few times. The CDR3 reads CASSSGPQQGGYTF. The CDR3 DNA follows: TGTGCCAGCAGCTCCGGGCCCCAGCAGGGCGGCTACACCTTC. The chain links TRBV5-8 to TRBJ1-2; tentative D call: TRBD1 (5 bases). Trimming stripped 3 bases from V and 8 bases from J, with 17 bases between. There are 14 residues in the CDR3. CDR1 and CDR2 (germline): SGHTS, YDEGEE.

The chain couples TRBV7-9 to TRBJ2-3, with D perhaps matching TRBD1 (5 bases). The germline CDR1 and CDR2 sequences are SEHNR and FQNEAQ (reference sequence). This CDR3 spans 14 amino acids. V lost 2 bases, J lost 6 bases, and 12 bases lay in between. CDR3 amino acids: CASSLQGTLDTQYF. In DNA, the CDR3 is TGTGCCAGCAGCTTACAGGGAACCCTTGATACGCAGTATTTT.

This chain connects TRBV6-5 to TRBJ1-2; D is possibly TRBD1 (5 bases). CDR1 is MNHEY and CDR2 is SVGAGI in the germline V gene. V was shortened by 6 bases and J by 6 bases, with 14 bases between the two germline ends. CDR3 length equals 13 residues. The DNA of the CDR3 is TGTGCCAGCAGAATCGGGGGTATGGATGGCTACACCTTC. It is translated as CASRIGGMDGYTF.

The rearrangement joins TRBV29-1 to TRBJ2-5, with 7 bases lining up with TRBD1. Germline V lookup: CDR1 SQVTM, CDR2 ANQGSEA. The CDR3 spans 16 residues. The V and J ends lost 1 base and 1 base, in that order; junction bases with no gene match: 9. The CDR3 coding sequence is TGCAGCGTTGAAGTCTCCCAAGACAGGGTCCAAGAGACCCAGTACTTC. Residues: CSVEVSQDRVQETQYF.

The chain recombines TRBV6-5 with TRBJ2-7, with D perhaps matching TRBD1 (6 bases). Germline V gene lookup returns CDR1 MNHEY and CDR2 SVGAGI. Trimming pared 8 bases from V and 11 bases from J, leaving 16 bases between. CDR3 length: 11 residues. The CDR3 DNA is TGTGCCAGCCAAAAACAGGGAATTGAGTACTTC. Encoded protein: CASQKQGIEYF.

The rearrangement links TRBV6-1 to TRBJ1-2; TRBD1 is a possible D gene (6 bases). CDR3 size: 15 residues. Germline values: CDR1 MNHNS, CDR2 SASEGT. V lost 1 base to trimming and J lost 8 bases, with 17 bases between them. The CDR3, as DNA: TGTGCCAGCAGTGAAGTTCGGACAGCAGTCACCGGCTACACCTTC. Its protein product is CASSEVRTAVTGYTF.

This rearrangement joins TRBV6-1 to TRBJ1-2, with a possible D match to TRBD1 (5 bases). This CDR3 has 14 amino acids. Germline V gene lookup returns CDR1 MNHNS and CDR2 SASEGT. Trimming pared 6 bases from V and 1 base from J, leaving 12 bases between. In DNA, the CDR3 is TGTGCCAGCAGGTATAGGGGTGATAACTATGGCTACACCTTC. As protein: CASRYRGDNYGYTF.

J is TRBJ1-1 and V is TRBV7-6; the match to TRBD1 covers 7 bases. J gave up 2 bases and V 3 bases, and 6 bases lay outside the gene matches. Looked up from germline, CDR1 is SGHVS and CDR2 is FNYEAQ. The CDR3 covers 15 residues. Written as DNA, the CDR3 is TGTGCCAGCAGCTTGTCCGGGACAGCCAACACTGAAGCTTTCTTT. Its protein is CASSLSGTANTEAFF.

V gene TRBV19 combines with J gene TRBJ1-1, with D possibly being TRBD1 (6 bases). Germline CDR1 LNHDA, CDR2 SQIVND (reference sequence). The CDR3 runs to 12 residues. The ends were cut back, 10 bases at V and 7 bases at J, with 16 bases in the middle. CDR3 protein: CATTGGTREAFF. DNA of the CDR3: TGTGCCACTACGGGGGGCACTCGTGAAGCTTTCTTT.

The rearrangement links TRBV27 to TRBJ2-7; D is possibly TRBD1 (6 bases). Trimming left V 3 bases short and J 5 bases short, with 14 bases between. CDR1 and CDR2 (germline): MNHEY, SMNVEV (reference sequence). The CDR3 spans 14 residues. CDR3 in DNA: TGTGCCAGCAGTTTTTCGACAGGTATCGACGAGCAGTACTTC. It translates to CASSFSTGIDEQYF.